This passage covers 11 T cell receptor beta chains from one sample sequenced in a study of spatial heterogeneity in lung cancer. One entry per CDR3 protein, called by TCRdb with MiXCR from the 5' RACE reads. There are around 110,000 distinct CDR3 sequences in the sample; 9% to 15% occur only once, and over 15% lies in the top ten. The sample's time point: blood at routine non-recurrence follow-up after resection. Frozen PBMC, nontumor lung or tumor provided whole RNA, which was sequenced unsorted. Source: PBMCs, taken at follow-up. The receptors derive from a male donor with early-stage non-small cell lung cancer.

The chain carries TRBV7-2 and TRBJ2-5; 7 nucleotides match TRBD2. The CDR3 runs to 16 residues. V lost 3 bases to trimming and J lost 1 base; unmatched junction nucleotides: 8. The germline gives CDR1 SGHTA, CDR2 FQGNSA. The DNA for the CDR3 is TGTGCCAGCAGCTTCGGGACGGGCGGGGGCCAAGAGACCCAGTACTTC. Its protein product is CASSFGTGGGQETQYF.

The chain couples TRBV28 to TRBJ1-5, with 7 bases matching TRBD1. The CDR3 extends over 13 amino acids. Germline CDR1 MDHEN, CDR2 SYDVKM. V shed 6 bases and J 7 bases; nucleotides not matched to a gene: 6. The CDR3 is CASRTGSRQPQHF. For the CDR3, the DNA is TGTGCCAGCAGGACAGGGTCACGCCAGCCCCAGCATTTT.

J is TRBJ1-1 and V is TRBV20-1, with D uncertain. This CDR3 is 11 amino acids long. The V gene lost 7 bases and the J gene lost 1 base, with 7 bases spanning the gap. Germline V gene lookup returns CDR1 DFQATT and CDR2 SNEGSKA (reference sequence). CDR3 protein: CSVSPNTEAFF. As DNA, the CDR3 is TGCAGTGTCTCGCCGAACACTGAAGCTTTCTTT.

J is TRBJ1-1 and V is TRBV6-5, with D uncertain. The germline V gene encodes CDR1 MNHEY and CDR2 SVGAGI. V lost 0 bases, J lost 1 base, and 12 bases lay in between. The CDR3 runs to 16 residues. CDR3 coding DNA: TGTGCCAGCAGTTACTCGATAGGCCGGGCGAACACTGAAGCTTTCTTT. Translated: CASSYSIGRANTEAFF.

This chain joins TRBV9 and TRBJ2-7, with TRBD1 matching 7 bases. Germline CDR1 SGDLS, CDR2 YYNGEE. The length of the CDR3 is 15 residues. The V and J ends lost 1 base and 5 bases, in that order; junction bases with no gene match: 9. CDR3 residues: CASSVSDRVSHEQYF. In nucleotides, the CDR3 is TGTGCCAGCAGCGTATCAGACAGGGTTAGCCACGAGCAGTACTTC.

A few counts support this clonotype. The CDR3 region is CSALKRGPDTQYF. CDR3 DNA sequence: TGCAGTGCCCTAAAGCGGGGGCCAGATACGCAGTATTTT. This sequence joins TRBV20-1 and TRBJ2-3; 8 nucleotides align to TRBD2. The CDR3 has 13 residues. The germline gives CDR1 DFQATT, CDR2 SNEGSKA (reference sequence). Germline trimming cut 6 bases from V and 4 bases from J; bases unmatched to any gene: 6.

The sample holds a few counts of this clonotype. The chain links TRBV28 to TRBJ1-6; TRBD1 matches 8 bases. In germline, CDR1 is MDHEN, CDR2 SYDVKM. V trimming: 7 bases; J trimming: 10 bases; junction bases outside the gene matches: 12. The CDR3 totals 15 residues. The CDR3 bases are TGTGCCAGCACCCTCGGACACAGGGGGTTGTCACCCCTCCACTTT. This encodes CASTLGHRGLSPLHF.

V gene TRBV9 combines with J gene TRBJ2-5, with 9 bases identical to TRBD1. The length of the CDR3 is 15 residues. Germline lookup yields CDR1 SGDLS and CDR2 YYNGEE. After removal of 3 bases from V and 4 bases from J, the junction contained 7 bases not matched to a gene. CDR3 sequence: CASSALTGGVETQYF. The CDR3 nucleotides read TGTGCCAGCAGCGCCCTGACAGGGGGTGTAGAGACCCAGTACTTC.

The rearrangement joins TRBV10-3 to TRBJ2-1; D is possibly TRBD2 (5 bases). The CDR3 is 12 amino acids. The V end lost 5 bases, the J end lost 5 bases, and 7 bases lay between the germline ends. CDR1 and CDR2 from the germline V gene are ENHRY and SYGVKD. The CDR3 DNA reads as TGTGCCATCAGTTACGGGAACAATGAGCAGTTCTTC. Its translation: CAISYGNNEQFF.

The chain combines TRBV11-2 with TRBJ2-5; 8 bases agree with TRBD2. Trimming cost V 2 bases and J 0 bases; bases outside gene matches: 5. Germline-derived CDR1 and CDR2 are SGHAT and FQNNGV. The CDR3 length is 16 residues. The CDR3 sequence is CASSLMTGGYQETQYF. The CDR3 nucleotides are TGTGCCAGCAGCTTAATGACGGGGGGGTACCAAGAGACCCAGTACTTC. Based on the CDR3 plus reference TRBV11-2 and TRBJ2-5, the full variable domain is EAGVAQSPRYKIIEKRQSVAFWCNPISGHATLYWYQQILGQGPKLLIQFQNNGVVDDSQLPKDRFSAERLKGVDSTLKIQPAKLEDSAVYLCASSLMTGGYQETQYFGPGTRLLVL.

This clonotype was counted only a few times. This sequence joins TRBV5-6 and TRBJ1-2; 10 bases are shared with TRBD1. The V segment lost 7 bases and the J segment 8 bases; nucleotides outside the gene matches: 14. The CDR3 length is 15 residues. The V gene's germline CDR1 is SGHDT and CDR2 YYEEEE. The CDR3 spells CASEGQGLAAGGYTF. Here the CDR3 DNA reads TGTGCCAGCGAGGGACAGGGGCTGGCCGCGGGAGGCTACACCTTC.